Shown below are 6 T cell receptor beta chains from a single sample sequenced in a study of blood T cell repertoires in COVID-19. The table came from immunoSEQ multiplex PCR; TCRdb's copy has only in-frame clones and leaves some out. The sample yields approximately 300,000 clones, nearly 90% seen once. The sample consisted of PBMCs or T cells enriched from blood (not recorded which). The receptors shown here come from a woman in her twenties or thirties who had recovered from COVID-19.

The chain joins TRBV7-2 to TRBJ2-7; 7 bases line up with TRBD2. Per the germline V gene, CDR1 is SGHTA and CDR2 is FQGNSA. The V gene end was trimmed by 5 bases and the J gene end by 0 bases; junction bases not matched to a gene: 7. The CDR3 runs to 15 residues. CDR3 in DNA: TGTGCCAGCAGCGGGGCTAGCGGTGGCTCCTACGAGCAGTACTTC. It codes for CASSGASGGSYEQYF.

The chain joins TRBV5-1 to TRBJ1-1; D is uncertain. Germline CDR1 reads SGHRS; CDR2 reads YFSETQ. The CDR3 has 15 residues. The V end was cut by 5 bases, the J end by 1 base, with 15 bases between. This CDR3 reads CASRTSGYWNTEAFF. CDR3 DNA sequence: TGCGCCAGCAGGACTAGTGGCTATTGGAACACTGAAGCTTTCTTT.

J is TRBJ2-7 and V is TRBV11-3; 10 bases match TRBD1. The trim removed 5 bases at V and 5 bases at J, leaving 12 bases unmatched. The CDR3 loop spans 16 amino acids. Per germline, CDR1 SGHNT and CDR2 YENEEA. The CDR3 nucleotides are TGTGCCAGCAGCCCTGGACCCGGGACAGGGGTCAACGAGCAGTACTTC. Protein: CASSPGPGTGVNEQYF.

The genes are TRBV7-9 and TRBJ2-5; D is perhaps TRBD1 (6 bases). There are 16 residues in the CDR3. Germline V lookup: CDR1 SEHNR, CDR2 FQNEAQ (reference sequence). V gave up 0 bases and J gave up 7 bases, with 18 bases separating them. CDR3 loop: CASSLAIQGPEGTQYF. The CDR3 DNA is TGTGCCAGCAGCTTAGCGATCCAGGGGCCCGAGGGGACCCAGTACTTC.

V usage is TRBV29-1 and J usage is TRBJ1-1, with TRBD1 as a possible D gene (5 bases). The germline V gene has CDR1 SQVTM and CDR2 ANQGSEA. V was clipped by 4 bases and J by 1 base, with 13 bases between them. CDR3 length: 14 amino acids. The CDR3 nucleotides read TGCAGCGTTGTGGGGGGGGTCCCGAACACTGAAGCTTTCTTT. Protein: CSVVGGVPNTEAFF.

This chain links TRBV27 with TRBJ1-2, with a possible D match to TRBD1 (6 bases). Germline V gene data show CDR1 as MNHEY and CDR2 as SMNVEV (reference sequence). V gave up 1 base and J gave up 7 bases, with 16 bases separating them. The CDR3 sequence is 15 residues long. The CDR3 is CASSLFSQGVGGYTF. CDR3 nucleotides: TGTGCCAGCAGTTTATTTTCACAGGGTGTAGGTGGCTACACCTTC.